The T cell receptor (beta chain) under discussion was sequenced for a study of blood T cell repertoires in COVID-19. Study in general: Samples of COVID-19 (acute and convalescent) were obtained from the United States, Italy and Spain. The cDNA or gDNA used as material had been derived from T cells, B-cell-depleted T cells, or PBMCs.

Per the original data handling: Reference gene primer amplification yielded estimated nucleated cell counts. The protocol was immunoSEQ multiplex PCR, while the TCRdb copy is restricted to in-frame clones and leaves out a portion. D and trimming were read from the DNA, whereas the V and J calls and clone size are those reported in that table. The table records some 130,000 clones, roughly 90% of them present only once. The germline gives CDR1 MNHEY, CDR2 SVGAGI. V lost 10 bases, J lost 6 bases, and 12 bases stayed unmatched. There are 14 residues in the CDR3. This TCR was sampled from a man in his forties or fifties with active COVID-19. Sample: peripheral blood. The chain employs TRBV6-5 and TRBJ2-1; TRBD2 matches 7 bases. The CDR3: CATWGGERPNEQFF. The CDR3 DNA is TGTGCCACCTGGGGGGGGGAGAGACCCAATGAGCAGTTCTTC.